This entry concerns a single TCR beta chain. Only in-frame clones appear in the TCRdb table, and some are missing; sequencing was by immunoSEQ multiplex PCR. The sample has roughly 2.5 million clones, around nine tenths seen once; the top ten hold around 0.15%. The CDR3 is made up of 15 amino acids. The data are from a study of shared clonotypes between healthy human individuals. The sample consisted of naive CD4+ T cells sorted from blood. The subset is: CD45RA+ positively selected. The clonotype was recovered from a man aged 18 to 35 in good health. This sequence joins TRBV12-2 and TRBJ2-1; the table's D gene call, TRBD2, was not cross checked with the DNA. TRBV12-2 is designated a pseudogene. CDR3 sequence reads: CASSSCGGADNEQFF. The CDR3 nucleotides read TGTGCAAGTTCATCCTGCGGGGGCGCCGACAATGAGCAGTTCTTC.